A selection of T cell receptor beta chains follows, all from one sample in a study of blood T cell repertoires in COVID-19. Libraries were prepared by immunoSEQ multiplex PCR; TCRdb keeps only in-frame clonotypes and omits some of them. Among tens of thousands of clones listed, roughly 93% were seen once. Sequenced material: peripheral blood. The receptor set was obtained from a human donor in a cohort sampled during active COVID-19. CDR3s include the opening cysteine and the closing phenylalanine or tryptophan. Fields, in order: J gene, V gene, clone size, D gene, CDR3 protein, CDR3 DNA. The D gene is left open where the match is weak. Clone size is not always given. Where it is, it says once, few, many or a class for expanded clones.

>TRBJ2-2|TRBV4-2|-|-
CASSQDEAGELFF
TGTGCCAGCAGCCAAGATGAGGCCGGGGAGCTGTTTTTT
>TRBJ2-1|TRBV7-9|-|TRBD2
CASSFAGGPNNEQFF
TGTGCCAGCAGCTTTGCGGGAGGGCCTAACAATGAGCAGTTCTTC
>TRBJ2-3|TRBV27|-|-
CASSLLFPGHSTPGHTDTQYF
TGTGCCAGCAGTTTATTATTCCCGGGACACTCGACGCCGGGTCACACAGATACGCAGTATTTT
>TRBJ2-6|TRBV19|-|TRBD1
CASSSPRGQGNSGANVLTF
TGTGCCAGTAGTTCCCCTAGGGGACAGGGTAATTCTGGGGCCAACGTCCTGACTTTC
>TRBJ2-4|TRBV7-6|few|-
CASSPPCAGLSSLDIQYF
TGTGCCAGCAGCCCCCCTTGCGCGGGACTCTCTTCCTTGGACATTCAGTACTTC
>TRBJ2-7|TRBV20-1|-|-
CSASSGVTYEQYF
TGCAGTGCTAGTTCGGGGGTTACCTACGAGCAGTACTTC
>TRBJ2-2|TRBV18|-|-
CASSLGTPPNTGELFF
TGTGCCAGCTCACTAGGGACTCCTCCGAACACCGGGGAGCTGTTTTTT
>TRBJ2-7|TRBV19|-|TRBD1
CASRSPSGDRESSWTLGHYEQYF
TGTGCCAGTAGAAGCCCCTCAGGGGACAGGGAAAGTTCTTGGACTCTTGGACACTACGAGCAGTACTTC
>TRBJ2-7|TRBV7-2|once|TRBD2
CASSFTRGGLAGGSYEQYF
TGTGCCAGCAGCTTTACCCGTGGTGGACTAGCGGGAGGGTCCTACGAGCAGTACTTC
>TRBJ1-6|TRBV7-2|-|TRBD1
CASSLVGQGQSLLHF
TGTGCCAGCAGCTTAGTGGGACAGGGACAAAGTCTCCTCCACTTT
>TRBJ2-2|TRBV24-1|once|-
CATSDPWRENTGELFF
TGTGCCACCAGTGATCCTTGGCGGGAAAACACCGGGGAGCTGTTTTTT
>TRBJ2-3|TRBV5-4|few|TRBD2
CASSLGLAGLTDTQYF
TGTGCCAGCAGCTTGGGACTAGCGGGTCTCACAGATACGCAGTATTTT
>TRBJ2-7|TRBV11-3|-|-
CASSFYREGEQYF
TGTGCCAGCAGCTTCTACAGGGAAGGCGAGCAGTACTTC
>TRBJ2-1|TRBV7-3|-|TRBD2
CASSLSGSGAYNEQFF
TGTGCCAGCAGCTTGAGCGGGAGCGGCGCCTACAATGAGCAGTTCTTC
>TRBJ1-4|TRBV27|-|-
CASSLGRGGEKLFF
TGTGCCAGCAGTTTAGGCAGGGGTGGAGAAAAACTGTTTTTT
>TRBJ1-2|TRBV6-6|-|-
CASSQLTGYGYTF
TGTGCCAGCAGTCAACTGACTGGATATGGCTACACCTTC
>TRBJ1-5|TRBV5-4|-|-
CASSLSGFNQPQHF
TGTGCCAGCAGCTTGTCAGGGTTCAATCAGCCCCAGCATTTT
>TRBJ2-5|TRBV29-1|-|-
CSVEDKDSVQETQYF
TGCAGCGTTGAAGATAAGGACAGTGTCCAAGAGACCCAGTACTTC
>TRBJ2-7|TRBV11-1|once|TRBD2
CASSPRLAGRYEQYF
TGTGCCAGCAGCCCCCGACTAGCGGGTCGCTACGAGCAGTACTTC
>TRBJ2-4|TRBV11-3|-|TRBD1
CASSLGPRDRVHIQYF
TGTGCCAGCAGCTTAGGCCCCCGGGACAGGGTACACATTCAGTACTTC
>TRBJ2-5|TRBV5-1|-|TRBD2
CASSLAGTSGQETQYF
TGCGCCAGCAGCTTAGCCGGGACTAGCGGCCAAGAGACCCAGTACTTC
>TRBJ2-1|TRBV7-2|-|-
CASRYRVGMSYNEQFF
TGTGCCAGCAGGTACAGGGTTGGGATGTCCTACAATGAGCAGTTCTTC
>TRBJ1-1|TRBV6-6|-|-
CASSIRGVEAFF
TGTGCCAGCAGTATAAGGGGCGTAGAAGCTTTCTTT
>TRBJ1-3|TRBV5-1|-|TRBD1
CASRTGTGGAFGNTIYF
TGCGCCAGCAGAACGGGGACAGGGGGCGCGTTCGGAAACACCATATATTTT